Listed here is a single TCR beta chain. The data were taken from a study of control samples from healthy donors and cancer patients. Clones were read by immunoSEQ multiplex PCR, and TCRdb kept only the in-frame ones, dropping some. The profile shows roughly 130,000 clones, around 94% of them singletons. This sequence was found in a man aged 55 to 70 with colorectal cancer. The sample was PBMCs.

CDR3 region: CATSGQMAAGELFF. In DNA, the CDR3 is TGTGCCACCAGTGGACAGATGGCTGCAGGGGAGCTGTTTTTT. This chain connects TRBV24-1 to TRBJ2-2, with a tentative D call TRBD1 (5 bases). The CDR3 spans 14 residues. CDR1 is KGHDR and CDR2 is SFDVKD in the germline V gene. V lost 5 bases to trimming and J lost 8 bases, with 14 bases between them.